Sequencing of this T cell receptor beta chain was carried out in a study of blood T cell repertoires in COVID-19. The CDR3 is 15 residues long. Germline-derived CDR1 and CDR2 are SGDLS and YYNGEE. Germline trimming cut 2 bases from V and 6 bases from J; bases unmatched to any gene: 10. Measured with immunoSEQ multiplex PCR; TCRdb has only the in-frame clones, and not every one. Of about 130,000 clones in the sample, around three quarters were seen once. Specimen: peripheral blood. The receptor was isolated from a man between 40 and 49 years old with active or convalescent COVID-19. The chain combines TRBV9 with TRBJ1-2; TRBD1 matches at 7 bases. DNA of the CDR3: TGTGCCAGCAGCGTCTTTTCATCAGGGACAGATGGCTACACCTTC. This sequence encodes CASSVFSSGTDGYTF.